These T cell receptor beta chains were read from a single sample in a study of OX40 agonist ivuxolimab in advanced cancers. Profiled with immunoSEQ multiplex PCR; TCRdb holds only in-frame clones, not every one. Among approximately 94,000 clones listed, 85% to 95% were seen once. The sequenced sample was CD4+ or CD8+ T cells sorted from blood, obtained in a trial of the OX40 agonist ivuxolimab. The origin of the receptors is an adult with an advanced solid tumor such as melanoma, head and neck, liver or kidney cancer. CDR3s include the opening cysteine and the closing phenylalanine or tryptophan. D genes are given only for firm matches. Clone size is shown for a subset of rows, as once, few, many or a class of expanded clone.

size,V,J,D,DNA,CDR3
NA,TRBV28,TRBJ1-5,TRBD1,TGTGCCAGCAGTTTGGTGACAGGGTATAGCAATCAGCCCCAGCATTTT,CASSLVTGYSNQPQHF
once,TRBV7-2,TRBJ1-1,TRBD1,TGTGCCAGCAGCCAGGACAGGGTGAGGGCTGAAGCTTTCTTT,CASSQDRVRAEAFF
NA,TRBV5-1,TRBJ2-2,NA,TGCGCCAGCAGCTTGAAACAGGGATGGTCAGCCGGGGAGCTGTTTTTT,CASSLKQGWSAGELFF
NA,TRBV7-2,TRBJ2-7,NA,TGTGCCAGCAGCTTAGAAGGGCTGCGATCCGACGAGCAGTACTTC,CASSLEGLRSDEQYF
NA,TRBV5-4,TRBJ2-5,NA,TGTGCCAGCACTCCCCAGGGGCAAGAGACCCAGTACTTC,CASTPQGQETQYF
NA,TRBV20-1,TRBJ1-2,TRBD1,TGCAGTGCCGGGACAGGCTATGGCTACACCTTC,CSAGTGYGYTF
NA,TRBV7-2,TRBJ2-5,TRBD2,TGTGCCAGCAGCTTAGCCGTCAGTCTAGCGGGAAATAGCGGGACCCAGTACTTC,CASSLAVSLAGNSGTQYF
NA,TRBV5-1,TRBJ2-7,NA,TGCGCCAGCAGCCCGGCGGCAGGGACCTACGAGCAGTACTTC,CASSPAAGTYEQYF
NA,TRBV7-2,TRBJ2-7,TRBD2,TGTGCCAGCAGATTACTAGCGGGAGACTACGAGCAGTACTTC,CASRLLAGDYEQYF
NA,TRBV6-5,TRBJ1-5,TRBD1,TGTGCCAGCAGTTTAGACAGGGTTTCCAATCAGCCCCAGCATTTT,CASSLDRVSNQPQHF
NA,TRBV29-1,TRBJ2-7,TRBD2,TGCAGCGTTGGATTGCCTAGCGGGAGACCCCACGAGCAGTACTTC,CSVGLPSGRPHEQYF
few,TRBV5-5,TRBJ2-7,NA,TGTGCCAGCAGCTTCCAGCTGCAGGTGGACTCCTACGAGCAGTACTTC,CASSFQLQVDSYEQYF
NA,TRBV10-2,TRBJ2-3,NA,TGCGCCAGCAGTGAGTCGGGCTATTTGGAGAGACACACAGATACGCAGTATTTT,CASSESGYLERHTDTQYF
NA,TRBV19,TRBJ2-5,TRBD2,TGTGCCAGTAGTAAGAGGCTAGCGGGCGCGGAGACCCAGTACTTC,CASSKRLAGAETQYF
NA,TRBV27,TRBJ2-1,TRBD2,TGTGCCAGCAGTCGTAGCGGGCTTGACAATGAGCAGTTCTTC,CASSRSGLDNEQFF
NA,TRBV7-2,TRBJ1-1,TRBD1,TGTGCCAGCACCAGGGGGCGAAGTGAAGCTTTCTTT,CASTRGRSEAFF
NA,TRBV18,TRBJ2-3,TRBD1,TGTGCCAGCTCATCACGACAGGGGTCAGATACGCAGTATTTT,CASSSRQGSDTQYF
once,TRBV28,TRBJ2-3,NA,TGTGCCAGCAGCGGATTACCGCTCCCAGATACGCAGTATTTT,CASSGLPLPDTQYF
NA,TRBV18,TRBJ1-4,NA,TGTGCCAGCTCACGGAACGAAGGAGAAGAAAAACTGTTTTTT,CASSRNEGEEKLFF
NA,TRBV7-9,TRBJ2-7,NA,TGTGCCAGCAGCGAACAGACCCCTCGGTCCGAGCAGTACTTC,CASSEQTPRSEQYF
once,TRBV28,TRBJ1-5,TRBD1,TGTGCCAGCAAGATTACAGGGGCTAATCAGCCCCAGCATTTT,CASKITGANQPQHF
NA,TRBV19,TRBJ1-2,TRBD1,TGTGCCAGTAGTGTACCGGGACAGGGGGCTTTTGGCTACACCTTC,CASSVPGQGAFGYTF
NA,TRBV9,TRBJ1-3,TRBD1,TGTGCCAGCAGCGTAGGTGGACAGGGAGGAAACACCATATATTTT,CASSVGGQGGNTIYF
NA,TRBV19,TRBJ1-3,TRBD1,TGTGCCAGTAGAACGACAGGGGCAGGAAACACCATATATTTT,CASRTTGAGNTIYF
few,TRBV7-3,TRBJ2-6,NA,TGTGCCAGCACCCAATCTGGGGCCAACGTCCTGACTTTC,CASTQSGANVLTF
NA,TRBV9,TRBJ2-5,TRBD1,TGTGCCAGCAGCGTAGGACAGGGAGTGGAGACCCAGTACTTC,CASSVGQGVETQYF
NA,TRBV28,TRBJ2-1,TRBD1,TGTGCCAGCAGCAGCACAGGGGTTGATCTATTTGAGCAGTTCTTC,CASSSTGVDLFEQFF
NA,TRBV4-2,TRBJ2-1,TRBD2,TGTGCCAGCAGCCAACCTGGGGGGACTAGCGGGACCTCCTACAATGAGCAGTTCTTC,CASSQPGGTSGTSYNEQFF
NA,TRBV7-2,TRBJ1-5,NA,TGTGCCAGCAGCCCAACAGGTCCCAATCAGCCCCAGCATTTT,CASSPTGPNQPQHF
NA,TRBV4-3,TRBJ2-7,TRBD2,TGCGCCAGCAGCCATTTCCGGACTAGCGAGTCCTACGAGCAGTACTTC,CASSHFRTSESYEQYF
NA,TRBV28,TRBJ2-7,TRBD2,TGTGCCAGCAGTCTTGGGACTAGATACTACGAGCAGTACTTC,CASSLGTRYYEQYF
NA,TRBV6-1,TRBJ1-1,NA,TGTGCCAGCAGTGACGTGGGTGGGGGACATCTGAACACTGAAGCTTTCTTT,CASSDVGGGHLNTEAFF
NA,TRBV28,TRBJ1-1,NA,TGTGCCAGCACAGTTGGGGGGCCCCCCCGGAACACTGAAGCTTTCTTT,CASTVGGPPRNTEAFF
once,TRBV4-1,TRBJ2-2,TRBD2,TGCGCCAGCAGCCAAGGAGCGGGAGGGCCCGGCACCGGGGAGCTGTTTTTT,CASSQGAGGPGTGELFF
NA,TRBV5-1,TRBJ2-2,TRBD1,TGCGCCAGCAGCTCACAATCCGGGACAGGGAACACCGGGGAGCTGTTTTTT,CASSSQSGTGNTGELFF
NA,TRBV25-1,TRBJ2-3,NA,TGTGCCAGCAGTGACGAAACACTTAGCACAGATACGCAGTATTTT,CASSDETLSTDTQYF
NA,TRBV11-1,TRBJ2-7,TRBD2,TGTGCCAGCAGCCTAAGCGGGACTAGCTTGAACGAGCAGTACTTC,CASSLSGTSLNEQYF
NA,TRBV19,TRBJ1-4,NA,TGTGCCAGTAGTATCCCCAGGGAGGGGGAAAAACTGTTTTTT,CASSIPREGEKLFF
NA,TRBV28,TRBJ2-1,TRBD2,TGTGCCAGCACCCTTAGCGGGCCGTACAATGAGCAGTTCTTC,CASTLSGPYNEQFF
once,TRBV5-1,TRBJ1-4,NA,TGCGCCAGCAGCTTGAACAGGGTCGGCGAAAAACTGTTTTTT,CASSLNRVGEKLFF
once,TRBV28,TRBJ1-5,NA,TGTGCCAGCAGTCGGGTCGGTTATAGCAATCATCCCCAGCATTTT,CASSRVGYSNHPQHF
NA,TRBV2,TRBJ1-1,NA,TGTGCCAGCAGTGGGGCAGGAAGTATGGCTGAAGCTTTCTTT,CASSGAGSMAEAFF
NA,TRBV5-1,TRBJ1-2,NA,TGCGCCAGCACCGTACTCGGCTACACCTTC,CASTVLGYTF
NA,TRBV11-2,TRBJ2-5,NA,TGTGCCAGCAGCTTAGTGACTGAAGTAGGGACCCAGTACTTC,CASSLVTEVGTQYF
NA,TRBV14,TRBJ2-2,NA,TGTGCCAGCAGCCAAGGACCAGTGAACACCGGGGAGCTGTTTTTT,CASSQGPVNTGELFF
NA,TRBV7-2,TRBJ2-1,NA,TGTGCCAGCAGCCCCACATCACGAAATGAGCAGTTCTTC,CASSPTSRNEQFF
NA,TRBV23-1,TRBJ1-1,TRBD1,TGCGCCAGCCAAGGACAGGGGGAGATCAACACTGAAGCTTTCTTT,CASQGQGEINTEAFF
NA,TRBV28,TRBJ1-4,TRBD1,TGTGCCAGCAGTACCCGACAGGGGGCAGGAGAAAAACTGTTTTTT,CASSTRQGAGEKLFF
NA,TRBV19,TRBJ2-7,NA,TGTGCCAGTAGTAATGCAGGGGGGACTAACGAGCAGTACTTC,CASSNAGGTNEQYF
NA,TRBV4-3,TRBJ2-5,NA,TGCGCCAGCAGCCAAGATCTGGGACGGCAAGAGACCCAGTACTTC,CASSQDLGRQETQYF